Listed here are 11 T cell receptor beta chains from one sample, sequenced in a study of blood T cell repertoires in COVID-19. Method: immunoSEQ multiplex PCR; TCRdb's copy keeps in-frame clones and lacks some. The sample yields fewer than 75,000 clones, over 70% seen once. Source material: peripheral blood. Every receptor here comes from a man between 45 and 60 years old with active COVID-19.

In DNA form, the CDR3 reads TGTGCCAGCAGTAGGGGGACACCCCAAGAGACCCAGTACTTC. Protein sequence: CASSRGTPQETQYF. The rearrangement uses TRBV28 and TRBJ2-5; D is possibly TRBD1 (6 bases). The V gene lost 5 bases and the J gene lost 1 base, with 11 bases spanning the gap. Germline-derived CDR1 and CDR2 are MDHEN and SYDVKM. The CDR3 extends over 14 amino acids.

The V call is TRBV5-4, the J call TRBJ1-4; D gene ambiguous. Trimming shortened V by 0 bases and J by 0 bases, and 3 bases separated the two germline ends. The CDR3 spans 14 residues. Germline CDR1 and CDR2: SGHNT and YYREEE (reference sequence). CDR3 sequence: CASSLAATNEKLFF. CDR3 sequence (DNA): TGTGCCAGCAGCTTGGCGGCAACTAATGAAAAACTGTTTTTT.

This chain links TRBV15 with TRBJ2-7, with D possibly TRBD1 on 5 matching bases. V lost 3 bases and J 1 base, leaving 13 bases between the germline ends. Germline V CDR1 and CDR2: LNHNV, YYDKDF (reference sequence). The CDR3 length is 15 residues. The chain's CDR3 is CATSSVRKGSYEQYF. CDR3 coding DNA: TGTGCCACCAGCAGTGTTCGAAAGGGGTCCTACGAGCAGTACTTC.

This clone was seen once. The V gene is TRBV6-5, the J gene TRBJ2-5; the match to TRBD1 covers 9 bases. The V gene end was trimmed by 5 bases and the J gene end by 6 bases; junction bases not matched to a gene: 7. Germline CDR1 MNHEY, CDR2 SVGAGI. The CDR3 consists of 14 residues. The CDR3 sequence: CASSPGQGRQTQYF. Here the CDR3 DNA reads TGTGCCAGCAGTCCCGGACAGGGGAGGCAGACCCAGTACTTC.

The chain combines TRBV4-1 with TRBJ1-1; D call uncertain. Germline CDR1 reads MGHRA; CDR2 reads YSYEKL. The CDR3 covers 14 residues. V lost 4 bases and J 3 bases, leaving 12 bases between the germline ends. The CDR3 loop reads CASSRGGEDTEAFF. CDR3 DNA: TGCGCCAGCAGCCGCGGAGGAGAAGACACTGAAGCTTTCTTT.

The chain recombines TRBV11-2 with TRBJ1-2; D may be TRBD1 (5 bases). Looked up from germline, CDR1 is SGHAT and CDR2 is FQNNGV. This CDR3 comprises 14 residues. V was shortened by 2 bases and J by 6 bases, with 13 bases between the two germline ends. CDR3 nucleotide sequence: TGTGCCAGCAGCTTAACGCAGGGCTTGGATGGCTACACCTTC. Amino acids: CASSLTQGLDGYTF.

The chain is built from TRBV2 and TRBJ1-2, with D possibly TRBD1 on 5 matching bases. CDR1 is SNHLY and CDR2 is FYNNEI in the germline V gene. The CDR3 runs to 15 residues. Trimming removed 6 bases from V and 4 bases from J, with 18 bases in between. The CDR3, as DNA: TGTGCCAGCAGCGCGGACCAGGGAGGAGGCTATGGCTACACCTTC. As protein: CASSADQGGGYGYTF.

J is TRBJ1-1 and V is TRBV2, with D possibly TRBD1 on 5 matching bases. Trimming took 7 bases from V and 1 from J, leaving 10 bases between them. Germline V gene data show CDR1 as SNHLY and CDR2 as FYNNEI. The CDR3 has 13 amino acids. The CDR3 bases are TGTGCCAGCAATGGACACACGAACACTGAAGCTTTCTTT. Its translation is CASNGHTNTEAFF.

The DNA for the CDR3 is TGTGCCAGCAGCTTGAGCCAGAACACTGAAGCTTTCTTT. It specifies CASSLSQNTEAFF. V gene TRBV5-8 combines with J gene TRBJ1-1; D gene unclear. V lost 1 base to trimming and J lost 1 base, with 5 bases between them. The CDR3 runs 13 residues. Germline V lookup: CDR1 SGHTS, CDR2 YDEGEE.

The chain couples TRBV29-1 to TRBJ1-6, with TRBD1 identical over 8 bases. Germline CDR1 SQVTM, CDR2 ANQGSEA. This CDR3 region has 12 residues. Trimming removed 5 bases from V and 7 bases from J; junction bases left unmatched: 1. This CDR3 reads CSVRQGNSPLHF. Written as DNA, the CDR3 is TGCAGCGTTCGACAGGGGAATTCACCCCTCCACTTT.

The chain employs TRBV19 and TRBJ1-5; no clear D gene. From germline, CDR1 is LNHDA and CDR2 SQIVND (reference sequence). V lost 1 base, J lost 0 bases, and 7 bases lay in between. The CDR3 contains 15 residues. Here the CDR3 reads CASSIGENSNQPQHF. In DNA form, the CDR3 reads TGTGCCAGTAGTATAGGGGAGAATAGCAATCAGCCCCAGCATTTT.